The entry below gives a single T cell receptor beta chain sequence along with its context. Its antigen is undetermined. The CDR3 extends over 16 amino acids. Germline loops: CDR1 LGHNA, CDR2 YNFKEQ. V lost 5 bases to trimming and J lost 2 bases; unmatched junction nucleotides: 11. This record belongs to a study of response to subunit inactivated influenza vaccine. Study-level points and caveats: The authors proposed limited new T cell recruitment per seasonal influenza vaccination.

Via MiXCR, TCRdb re-called the RT-PCR reads, giving one row per CDR3 protein. Found here are around 760,000 distinct CDR3 sequences, about 14% of them singletons; the top ten hold 6% to 8%. V is TRBV4-2 and J is TRBJ2-7; the match to TRBD1 covers 8 bases. This sample comprised PBMCs from blood, obtained roughly 2 weeks before vaccination. The clonotype was recovered from a middle-aged man who received an inactivated influenza vaccine. The CDR3 here is CASSVRLQQGAYEQYF. The DNA for the CDR3 is TGTGCCAGCAGCGTCAGACTACAACAGGGGGCCTACGAGCAGTACTTC.